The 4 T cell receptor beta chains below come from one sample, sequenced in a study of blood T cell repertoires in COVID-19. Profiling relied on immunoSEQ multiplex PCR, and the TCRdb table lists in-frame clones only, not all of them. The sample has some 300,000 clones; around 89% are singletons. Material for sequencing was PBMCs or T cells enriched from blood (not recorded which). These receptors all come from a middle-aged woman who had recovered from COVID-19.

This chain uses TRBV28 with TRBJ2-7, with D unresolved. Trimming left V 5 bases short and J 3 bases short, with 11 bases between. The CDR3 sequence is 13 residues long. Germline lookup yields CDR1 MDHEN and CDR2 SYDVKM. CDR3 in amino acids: CASSPTHSYEQYF. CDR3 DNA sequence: TGTGCCAGCAGTCCAACCCACAGCTACGAGCAGTACTTC.

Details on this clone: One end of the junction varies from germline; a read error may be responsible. In nucleotides, the CDR3 is TGTGCCAGCAGCTCCAACAATGAGCAGTTCTTC. As protein: CASSSNNEQFF. V gene TRBV4-2 combines with J gene TRBJ2-1; D uncertain. Per germline, CDR1 LGHNA and CDR2 YNFKEQ. This CDR3 region has 11 residues.

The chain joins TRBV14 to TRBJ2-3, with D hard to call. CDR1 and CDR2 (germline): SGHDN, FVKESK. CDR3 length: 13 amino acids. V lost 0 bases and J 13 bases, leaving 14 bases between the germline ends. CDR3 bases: TGTGCCAGCAGCCAAGATGTAGAAATTACTAAGTATTTT. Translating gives CASSQDVEITKYF.

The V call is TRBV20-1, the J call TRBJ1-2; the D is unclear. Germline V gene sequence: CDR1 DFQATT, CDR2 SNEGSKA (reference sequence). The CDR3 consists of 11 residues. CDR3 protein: CTSGIDEGYTF. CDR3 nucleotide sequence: TGCACCTCAGGTATCGACGAGGGCTACACCTTC.